Here is one TCR beta chain with its context. This entry belongs to a study of blood T cell repertoires in COVID-19. Study-wide context: Acute-phase and convalescent COVID-19 samples originated in the United States, Italy and Spain.

Clones were sequenced by immunoSEQ multiplex PCR, and TCRdb holds only the in-frame ones, with some missing. Counted here are 210,000 or so clones, almost 85% occurring once; the ten biggest clones make up less than 6.5%. The sequenced sample was peripheral blood. The TCR was taken from a man between 50 and 59 years old with COVID-19, enrolled during active disease.

For the CDR3, the DNA is TGTGCCAGCAGCTGGGGACAGGGGACAGATACGCAGTATTTT. The encoded protein is CASSWGQGTDTQYF. This chain links TRBV5-6 with TRBJ2-3; 10 nucleotides agree with TRBD1. Trimming took 3 bases from V and 3 from J; bases not matched to a gene: 1. CDR1 is SGHDT and CDR2 is YYEEEE in the germline V gene. The CDR3 runs 14 residues.